This TCR beta chain was sequenced for a study of blood T cell repertoires in COVID-19. Turning to the study itself: PBMCs, B-cell-depleted T cells, or T cells provided the cDNA or gDNA that made up the material.

In the authors' workflow: Amplification from reference gene primers served as the basis for estimated nucleated cell counts. Measured with immunoSEQ multiplex PCR; TCRdb has only the in-frame clones, and not every one. D and trimming come from the DNA, and the V and J calls and clone size come from that table. The repertoire has about 330,000 clones, more than 70% of them found once; the top ten carry 5.3%. Cohort assignment relied on participant-reported clinical history. Donors of Cohort 3 who recovered were those that had two negative PCRs, clearance, or symptom resolution. This clone showed up just a few times. The germline V gene has CDR1 MNHEY and CDR2 SVGEGT. Germline trimming cut 6 bases from V and 6 bases from J; bases unmatched to any gene: 10. This CDR3 is built from 14 residues.

The sample was PBMCs or T cells enriched from blood (not recorded which). The gene calls are TRBV6-2 or TRBV6-3 and TRBJ1-1; 7 positions agree with TRBD1. The sequence came from a woman under 40 who had recovered from COVID-19. This CDR3 reads CASSNRGTRAEAFF. The DNA for the CDR3 is TGTGCCAGCAGCAACAGGGGAACCCGGGCTGAAGCTTTCTTT.